This note documents a single TCR beta chain sequence. The data derive from a study of blood T cell repertoires in COVID-19. The overall study: Samples of COVID-19 (acute and convalescent) were obtained from the United States, Italy and Spain. PBMCs, B-cell-depleted T cells, or T cells provided the cDNA or gDNA that made up the material.

Trimming removed 5 bases at V and 0 bases at J, with 11 bases between. CDR1 and CDR2 from the germline V gene are MNHNY and SVGAGI (reference sequence). This CDR3 has 14 amino acids. In the original processing: Estimation of nucleated cell counts was performed using reference gene primer amplification. Generated by immunoSEQ multiplex PCR, the TCRdb table keeps only in-frame clones and is missing some. The V and J calls and clone size were taken over from that table, and D and trimming were inferred from the DNA. The sample holds around 180,000 clones, 70% to 85% seen once. The receptor was isolated from a human donor in a cohort sampled during active COVID-19. J is TRBJ2-7 and V is TRBV6-6; possibly TRBD1 for D (6 bases). The sequencing input was peripheral blood. The DNA of the CDR3 is TGTGCCAGCAGTCTCGAGGGGGACTCCTACGAGCAGTACTTC. Translation: CASSLEGDSYEQYF.